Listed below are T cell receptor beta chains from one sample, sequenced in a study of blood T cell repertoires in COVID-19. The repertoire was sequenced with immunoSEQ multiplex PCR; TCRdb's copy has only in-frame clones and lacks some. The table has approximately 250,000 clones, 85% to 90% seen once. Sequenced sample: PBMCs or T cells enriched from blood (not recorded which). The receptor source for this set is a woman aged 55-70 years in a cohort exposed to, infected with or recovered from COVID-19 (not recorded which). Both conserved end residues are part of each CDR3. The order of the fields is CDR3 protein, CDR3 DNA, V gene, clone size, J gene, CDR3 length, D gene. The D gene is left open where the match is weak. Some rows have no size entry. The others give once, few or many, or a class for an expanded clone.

CDR3: CASSQVSSGSLNEQFF
DNA: TGCGCCAGCAGCCAGGTGTCTAGCGGGTCTCTCAATGAGCAGTTCTTC
V: TRBV4-1
size: .
J: TRBJ2-1
length: 16
D: TRBD2

CDR3: CAWTGQGYSNQPQHF
DNA: TGTGCCTGGACTGGACAGGGGTATAGCAATCAGCCCCAGCATTTT
V: TRBV30
size: .
J: TRBJ1-5
length: 15
D: TRBD1

CDR3: CAISEGRGQPQHF
DNA: TGTGCCATCAGTGAAGGCAGGGGTCAGCCCCAGCATTTT
V: TRBV10-3
size: .
J: TRBJ1-5
length: 13
D: .

CDR3: CASSLRGGNTEAFF
DNA: TGTGCCAGCAGCTTGAGGGGAGGGAACACTGAAGCTTTCTTT
V: TRBV5-4
size: .
J: TRBJ1-1
length: 14
D: .

CDR3: CASSPERGQRNQPQHF
DNA: TGTGCCAGCAGCCCCGAAAGAGGACAACGAAATCAGCCCCAGCATTTT
V: TRBV7-2
size: .
J: TRBJ1-5
length: 16
D: .

CDR3: CASSLVRQAREWGEQYF
DNA: TGTGCCAGCAGCTTAGTTAGACAGGCCCGAGAGTGGGGCGAGCAGTACTTC
V: TRBV7-6
size: .
J: TRBJ2-7
length: 17
D: .

CDR3: CASSLFTGSGNQPQHF
DNA: TGTGCCAGCAGTTTATTCACAGGGTCTGGCAATCAGCCCCAGCATTTT
V: TRBV27
size: .
J: TRBJ1-5
length: 16
D: .

CDR3: CASRTGNSYEQYF
DNA: TGTGCCAGCAGGACAGGGAACTCCTACGAGCAGTACTTC
V: TRBV6-5
size: .
J: TRBJ2-7
length: 13
D: TRBD1

CDR3: CASSTGGSYNSPLHF
DNA: TGTGCCAGTAGTACGGGGGGGAGTTATAATTCACCCCTCCACTTT
V: TRBV19
size: .
J: TRBJ1-6
length: 15
D: .

CDR3: CSARRELGYTF
DNA: TGCAGTGCTAGGCGGGAACTGGGCTACACCTTC
V: TRBV20-1
size: .
J: TRBJ1-2
length: 11
D: .

CDR3: CASHIGGEVYTEAFF
DNA: TGTGCCAGTCACATAGGGGGCGAGGTGTACACTGAAGCTTTCTTT
V: TRBV28
size: .
J: TRBJ1-1
length: 15
D: TRBD1

CDR3: CASSLAQGGSDTQYF
DNA: TGTGCCAGCAGCTTGGCACAGGGAGGGTCAGATACGCAGTATTTT
V: TRBV7-9
size: .
J: TRBJ2-3
length: 15
D: .

CDR3: CASSYAGAGVGNEQFF
DNA: TGCGCCAGCAGCTACGCTGGAGCGGGAGTAGGGAATGAGCAGTTCTTC
V: TRBV5-1
size: .
J: TRBJ2-1
length: 16
D: TRBD2

CDR3: CASSSGQGRAFF
DNA: TGTGCCAGCAGCTCAGGACAGGGTCGAGCTTTCTTT
V: TRBV11-2
size: .
J: TRBJ1-1
length: 12
D: TRBD1

CDR3: CASRASGPPYEQYF
DNA: TGTGCCAGCAGGGCTAGCGGCCCCCCTTACGAGCAGTACTTC
V: TRBV28
size: .
J: TRBJ2-7
length: 14
D: TRBD2

CDR3: CASSFPSGAIQETQYF
DNA: TGTGCCAGCAGTTTTCCTAGCGGGGCGATACAAGAGACCCAGTACTTC
V: TRBV28
size: .
J: TRBJ2-5
length: 16
D: TRBD2

CDR3: CASSQGLAGDQGQETQYF
DNA: TGTGCCAGCAGCCAAGGCCTAGCGGGAGACCAGGGACAAGAGACCCAGTACTTC
V: TRBV3-1/TRBV3-2
size: .
J: TRBJ2-5
length: 18
D: TRBD2

CDR3: CAWSVDSGGRGRYF
DNA: TGTGCCTGGAGTGTCGATTCCGGCGGTCGCGGGCGGTACTTC
V: TRBV30
size: .
J: TRBJ2-7
length: 14
D: .

CDR3: CASSQGRGQSYEQYF
DNA: TGCGCCAGCAGCCAAGGACGAGGACAGTCCTACGAGCAGTACTTC
V: TRBV4-1
size: .
J: TRBJ2-7
length: 15
D: .

CDR3: CASSSQIPPQGLYEQYF
DNA: TGTGCCAGCAGCTCCCAAATACCCCCCCAGGGCCTCTACGAGCAGTACTTC
V: TRBV11-2
size: .
J: TRBJ2-7
length: 17
D: .

CDR3: CASSSGTSGMLFF
DNA: TGTGCCAGCAGTTCCGGGACTAGCGGGATGTTGTTCTTC
V: TRBV2
size: .
J: TRBJ2-1
length: 13
D: TRBD2

CDR3: CASSSAGAGGFEQFF
DNA: TGTGCCAGTAGTTCCGCAGGGGCAGGGGGCTTTGAGCAGTTCTTC
V: TRBV19
size: .
J: TRBJ2-1
length: 15
D: TRBD1

CDR3: CASSPYRETEAFF
DNA: TGTGCCAGCTCACCGTATAGGGAGACTGAAGCTTTCTTT
V: TRBV18
size: .
J: TRBJ1-1
length: 13
D: .

CDR3: CASSGQGLDEQYF
DNA: TGTGCCAGCTCAGGACAGGGTTTAGACGAGCAGTACTTC
V: TRBV18
size: few
J: TRBJ2-7
length: 13
D: TRBD1

CDR3: CATSRERRGRDNEQFF
DNA: TGTGCCACCAGCAGAGAAAGAAGGGGGCGCGACAATGAGCAGTTCTTC
V: TRBV15
size: few
J: TRBJ2-1
length: 16
D: TRBD1

CDR3: CASSPSTGLGYEQYF
DNA: TGTGCCAGCAGCCCTTCGACAGGGCTGGGCTACGAGCAGTACTTC
V: TRBV3-1/TRBV3-2
size: .
J: TRBJ2-7
length: 15
D: TRBD1

CDR3: CASRTTGTYGYTF
DNA: TGTGCCAGCAGGACGACAGGGACCTATGGCTACACCTTC
V: TRBV6-5
size: .
J: TRBJ1-2
length: 13
D: TRBD1

CDR3: CASSLLAGASTDTQYF
DNA: TGTGCCAGTAGTCTCCTAGCGGGAGCCTCCACAGATACGCAGTATTTT
V: TRBV19
size: .
J: TRBJ2-3
length: 16
D: TRBD2

CDR3: CAWSAQRRYNEQFF
DNA: TGTGCCTGGAGTGCGCAGCGGAGGTACAATGAGCAGTTCTTC
V: TRBV30
size: .
J: TRBJ2-1
length: 14
D: .

CDR3: CSAEARGRDETQYF
DNA: TGCAGCGCGGAGGCCAGGGGACGCGATGAGACCCAGTACTTC
V: TRBV29-1
size: .
J: TRBJ2-5
length: 14
D: .

CDR3: CASSDPPEDEQFF
DNA: TGTGCCAGCAGCGACCCCCCGGAGGATGAGCAGTTCTTC
V: TRBV9
size: .
J: TRBJ2-1
length: 13
D: .

CDR3: CASSSDRTEMNTEAFF
DNA: TGTGCCAGCAGCAGCGACAGGACAGAGATGAACACTGAAGCTTTCTTT
V: TRBV7-9
size: .
J: TRBJ1-1
length: 16
D: .

CDR3: CASSKTPGLAGRSYNEQFF
DNA: TGTGCCAGCAGCAAAACGCCGGGACTAGCGGGTCGCTCCTACAATGAGCAGTTCTTC
V: TRBV21-1
size: .
J: TRBJ2-1
length: 19
D: .

CDR3: CASSFYSGGANQPQHF
DNA: TGTGCCAGCAGTTTTTACTCCGGAGGGGCCAATCAGCCCCAGCATTTT
V: TRBV28
size: .
J: TRBJ1-5
length: 16
D: .

CDR3: CASTSNQPQHF
DNA: TGTGCCAGCACCTCTAATCAGCCCCAGCATTTT
V: TRBV11-2
size: .
J: TRBJ1-5
length: 11
D: .

CDR3: CASSIRSRLAGVGTGELFF
DNA: TGTGCCAGTAGTATACGCTCCCGACTAGCGGGAGTTGGCACCGGGGAGCTGTTTTTT
V: TRBV19
size: few
J: TRBJ2-2
length: 19
D: TRBD2

CDR3: CASSDSGSPSYEQYF
DNA: TGTGCCAGCAGTGATAGCGGGAGCCCCTCCTACGAGCAGTACTTC
V: TRBV7-2
size: .
J: TRBJ2-7
length: 15
D: TRBD2

CDR3: CAWSDRGIFGYTF
DNA: TGTGCCTGGAGCGACAGGGGCATCTTCGGCTACACCTTC
V: TRBV30
size: .
J: TRBJ1-2
length: 13
D: TRBD1

CDR3: CASSLRSSYEQYF
DNA: TGTGCCAGCAGCTTGAGGAGCTCCTACGAGCAGTACTTC
V: TRBV5-4
size: .
J: TRBJ2-7
length: 13
D: .

CDR3: CASSPTGGWGTEAFF
DNA: TGTGCCAGCAGCCCGACGGGGGGCTGGGGCACTGAAGCTTTCTTT
V: TRBV3-1/TRBV3-2
size: .
J: TRBJ1-1
length: 15
D: .

CDR3: CASSTGGAAKNIQYF
DNA: TGTGCCAGCAGTACAGGGGGCGCGGCCAAAAACATTCAGTACTTC
V: TRBV6-2/TRBV6-3
size: .
J: TRBJ2-4
length: 15
D: TRBD1

CDR3: CASRGDRGSNQPQHF
DNA: TGTGCCAGTAGGGGGGACAGGGGTAGCAATCAGCCCCAGCATTTT
V: TRBV19
size: .
J: TRBJ1-5
length: 15
D: TRBD1

CDR3: CASSYTSGRANNEQFF
DNA: TGTGCCAGCAGTTACACCAGCGGGAGGGCGAACAATGAGCAGTTCTTC
V: TRBV6-5
size: once
J: TRBJ2-1
length: 16
D: TRBD2

CDR3: CASSEFRGQGAPAFF
DNA: TGTGCCAGCAGTGAATTCAGGGGACAGGGGGCGCCGGCTTTCTTT
V: TRBV25-1
size: .
J: TRBJ1-1
length: 15
D: TRBD1

CDR3: CASSVGGGDVWEDTQYF
DNA: TGTGCCAGCAGCGTGGGGGGAGGAGATGTTTGGGAAGATACGCAGTATTTT
V: TRBV9
size: .
J: TRBJ2-3
length: 17
D: .

CDR3: CASSPTGVVAKNIQYF
DNA: TGTGCCAGCAGCCCTACAGGGGTAGTAGCCAAAAACATTCAGTACTTC
V: TRBV7-9
size: .
J: TRBJ2-4
length: 16
D: TRBD1

CDR3: CASSFRDTNTGELFF
DNA: TGCGCCAGCAGCTTCCGGGACACGAACACCGGGGAGCTGTTTTTT
V: TRBV5-1
size: once
J: TRBJ2-2
length: 15
D: .

CDR3: CASSDTGAVGYTF
DNA: TGTGCCAGCAGCGACACAGGGGCGGTCGGCTACACCTTC
V: TRBV7-9
size: few
J: TRBJ1-2
length: 13
D: TRBD1

CDR3: CASSLRGGYEQYF
DNA: TGTGCCAGTAGTCTCCGAGGGGGCTACGAGCAGTACTTC
V: TRBV19
size: .
J: TRBJ2-7
length: 13
D: .

CDR3: CASSRPAGGPYGYTF
DNA: TGTGCCAGCAGCCGCCCGGCGGGGGGGCCCTATGGCTACACCTTC
V: TRBV7-8
size: .
J: TRBJ1-2
length: 15
D: .

CDR3: CASSELAGGGIGNTGELFF
DNA: TGCGCCAGCAGTGAGTTAGCGGGAGGTGGCATAGGGAACACCGGGGAGCTGTTTTTT
V: TRBV10-2
size: .
J: TRBJ2-2
length: 19
D: TRBD2

CDR3: CASSGRVSSGNTIYF
DNA: TGTGCCAGCAGCGGCAGGGTGAGCTCTGGAAACACCATATATTTT
V: TRBV6-6
size: .
J: TRBJ1-3
length: 15
D: .

CDR3: CASSVGGVNYGYTF
DNA: TGTGCCAGCTCCGTAGGGGGAGTTAACTATGGCTACACCTTC
V: TRBV28
size: .
J: TRBJ1-2
length: 14
D: .

CDR3: CAWSPDRNTEAFF
DNA: TGTGCCTGGAGTCCTGACAGGAACACTGAAGCTTTCTTT
V: TRBV30
size: .
J: TRBJ1-1
length: 13
D: .

CDR3: CASSLRGDYNEQFF
DNA: TGCGCCAGCAGCCTCAGGGGAGACTACAATGAGCAGTTCTTC
V: TRBV5-1
size: .
J: TRBJ2-1
length: 14
D: .

CDR3: CASSQDMNTEAFF
DNA: TGTGCCAGCTCACAGGACATGAACACTGAAGCTTTCTTT
V: TRBV18
size: .
J: TRBJ1-1
length: 13
D: .

CDR3: CASRPDRGGTEAFF
DNA: TGTGCCAGCAGACCCGACAGGGGAGGAACTGAAGCTTTCTTT
V: TRBV6-5
size: .
J: TRBJ1-1
length: 14
D: TRBD1

CDR3: CASSRRAGGPAGELFF
DNA: TGTGCCAGTAGTCGCCGCGCGGGAGGGCCTGCCGGGGAGCTGTTTTTT
V: TRBV19
size: .
J: TRBJ2-2
length: 16
D: TRBD2

CDR3: CASSGASGAPYNEQFF
DNA: TGTGCCAGCAGCGGGGCTAGCGGGGCCCCCTACAATGAGCAGTTCTTC
V: TRBV9
size: .
J: TRBJ2-1
length: 16
D: TRBD2

CDR3: CASSQDRGPYNEQFF
DNA: TGTGCCAGCAGCCAAGACAGGGGCCCTTACAATGAGCAGTTCTTC
V: TRBV3-1/TRBV3-2
size: .
J: TRBJ2-1
length: 15
D: .